The 26 T cell receptor beta chains below come from one sample, sequenced in a study of cytomegalovirus exposure and HLA in healthy donors. It was with 60 Vbeta and 13 Jbeta primers that the PCR ran. TCRdb keeps only in-frame clones here, not all; method: immunoSEQ multiplex PCR. The table shows fewer than 200,000 clones, with 70% to 90% occurring only once. The material sequenced was PBMCs. Receptor source: a woman aged 25 to 39 in good health and CMV-seronegative.

The V call is TRBV5-1, the J call TRBJ2-1; 8 nucleotides match TRBD2. Germline V CDR1 and CDR2: SGHRS, YFSETQ. The CDR3 covers 17 residues. Trimming at V came to 2 bases and at J to 0 bases, leaving 7 bases not matched to a gene. CDR3 sequence (DNA): TGCGCCAGCAGCTTCCGGGATAGCGGGGCCTCCTACAATGAGCAGTTCTTC. Translating it yields CASSFRDSGASYNEQFF.

CDR3 loop: CASSFYSGTSYEQYF. Written as DNA, the CDR3 is TGTGCCAGCAGTTTTTATAGCGGGACCTCCTACGAGCAGTACTTC. V is TRBV28 and J is TRBJ2-7; 8 nucleotides line up with TRBD2. Trimming at V came to 3 bases and at J to 0 bases, leaving 4 bases not matched to a gene. The germline V gene encodes CDR1 MDHEN and CDR2 SYDVKM. The CDR3 consists of 15 residues.

CDR3 region: CASSVVPREQYF. CDR3 bases: TGTGCCAGCAGCGTAGTCCCGCGTGAGCAGTACTTC. The chain recombines TRBV7-9 with TRBJ2-7, with D unclear. The CDR3 has 12 amino acids. V was pared by 5 bases and J by 7 bases, with 12 bases between. Germline loops: CDR1 SEHNR, CDR2 FQNEAQ (reference sequence).

Here the CDR3 reads CAIRETGSYNEQFF. CDR3 in DNA: TGTGCCATCAGGGAGACAGGCTCCTACAATGAGCAGTTCTTC. The V and J genes are TRBV10-3 and TRBJ2-1, with a possible D match to TRBD1 (6 bases). V dropped 6 bases and J dropped 0 bases, with 9 bases sitting between them. The CDR3 has 14 amino acids. Germline V gene data show CDR1 as ENHRY and CDR2 as SYGVKD.

This sequence joins TRBV2 and TRBJ1-4, with unresolved D. This CDR3 contains 11 residues. With 1 base removed from V and 13 bases from J, the gap between germline ends came to 7 bases. Germline-derived CDR1 and CDR2 are SNHLY and FYNNEI. The CDR3 reads CASSEGGRLFF. The CDR3 DNA is TGTGCCAGCAGTGAAGGCGGCCGACTGTTTTTT.

This chain joins TRBV2 and TRBJ1-1, with TRBD1 as a possible D gene (6 bases). The CDR3 totals 18 residues. V was cut by 5 bases and J by 0 bases, with 22 bases left in between. Germline lookup yields CDR1 SNHLY and CDR2 FYNNEI. In DNA form, the CDR3 reads TGTGCCAGCAGTCCACTGGGGGGGGGCGGCGGTGTGAACACTGAAGCTTTCTTT. Translated, it gives CASSPLGGGGGVNTEAFF.

V is TRBV9 and J is TRBJ1-4; 11 positions agree with TRBD1. From germline, CDR1 is SGDLS and CDR2 YYNGEE. Losses at the gene ends were 3 bases for V and 8 bases for J; bases not matched to a gene: 15. The CDR3 length is 18 residues. CDR3: CASSASMDRGQVKEKLFF. The CDR3 bases are TGTGCCAGCAGCGCATCTATGGACAGGGGGCAAGTCAAGGAAAAACTGTTTTTT.

The rearrangement joins TRBV27 to TRBJ2-7; possibly TRBD1 for D (6 bases). Trimming removed 5 bases at V and 1 base at J, with 15 bases between. CDR1 MNHEY and CDR2 SMNVEV come from the germline V gene (reference sequence). The CDR3 loop spans 15 amino acids. The CDR3 region has the DNA TGTGCCAGCAGTCCTAGACAGGCGTCTTCCTACGAGCAGTACTTC. Its translation: CASSPRQASSYEQYF.

This clone has just a few counts. V gene TRBV2 combines with J gene TRBJ1-5; weak D call: TRBD1 (6 bases). The germline CDR1 and CDR2 sequences are SNHLY and FYNNEI. The CDR3 sequence is 15 residues long. V lost 5 bases and J 1 base, leaving 12 bases between the germline ends. The CDR3 DNA sequence: TGTGCCAGCAGTCCCGAGAGGGGGAGCAATCAGCCCCAGCATTTT. Translated: CASSPERGSNQPQHF.

This clone appeared once. The V call is TRBV30, the J call TRBJ2-6; weak D call: TRBD2 (6 bases). The V gene lost 0 bases and the J gene lost 2 bases, with 14 bases spanning the gap. This CDR3 comprises 17 residues. In germline, CDR1 is GTSNPN, CDR2 SVGIG (reference sequence). Written as DNA, the CDR3 is TGTGCCTGGAGTGTACTAAGTCCGGGAGCTGGGGCCAACGTCCTGACTTTC. This encodes CAWSVLSPGAGANVLTF. Together with reference TRBV30 and TRBJ2-6, the CDR3 gives the full variable domain: SQTIHQWPATLVQPVGSPLSLECTVEGTSNPNLYWYRQAAGRGLQLLFYSVGIGQISSEVPQNLSASRPQDRQFILSSKKLLLSDSGFYLCAWSVLSPGAGANVLTFGAGSRLTVL.

The CDR3 coding sequence is TGTGCCAGCAGCTTGGACATCGGCTACGAGCAGTACTTC. Protein product: CASSLDIGYEQYF. The V gene is TRBV7-9, the J gene TRBJ2-7; maybe TRBD1 (5 bases). From germline, CDR1 is SEHNR and CDR2 FQNEAQ (reference sequence). The CDR3 length is 13 residues. V gave up 3 bases and J gave up 3 bases, with 9 bases separating them.

The chain employs TRBV28 and TRBJ1-2; a possible D gene is TRBD1 (6 bases). Trimming took 7 bases from V and 4 from J, leaving 19 bases between them. CDR1 and CDR2 from the germline V gene are MDHEN and SYDVKM. The CDR3 is made up of 15 amino acids. CDR3 amino acids: CASIPTGTSGYGYTF. CDR3 DNA: TGTGCCAGCATTCCGACCGGGACATCGGGCTATGGCTACACCTTC.

This clone showed up just a few times. J is TRBJ2-7 and V is TRBV4-1; 12 positions match TRBD2. The CDR3 has 16 amino acids. V shed 4 bases and J 4 bases; nucleotides not matched to a gene: 8. In germline, CDR1 is MGHRA, CDR2 YSYEKL. The CDR3 nucleotides read TGCGCCAGCAGCCGGACTAGCGGGACTGGTGCTTACGAGCAGTACTTC. Protein product: CASSRTSGTGAYEQYF.

The CDR3 sequence: CASSPGDQETQYF. The CDR3 bases are TGTGCCAGCAGCCCGGGGGACCAAGAGACCCAGTACTTC. The chain joins TRBV11-3 to TRBJ2-5; maybe TRBD2 (6 bases). Germline values: CDR1 SGHNT, CDR2 YENEEA. The CDR3 is 13 amino acids. V lost 5 bases to trimming and J lost 0 bases, with 7 bases between them.

As for this clone: This same CDR3 is encoded by further DNA sequences in the sample. The chain joins TRBV5-8 to TRBJ1-4; D remains ambiguous. Germline assignment: CDR1 SGHTS and CDR2 YDEGEE. The CDR3 has 12 amino acids. The V end was cut by 3 bases, the J end by 13 bases, with 13 bases between. This chain's CDR3 is CASSYLDFVLFF. The CDR3 DNA is TGTGCCAGCAGCTACCTGGACTTCGTACTGTTTTTT. The variable domain in full, with the rest retrieved from reference TRBV5-8 and TRBJ1-4, is EAGVTQSPTHLIKTRGQQATLRCSPISGHTSVYWYQQALGLGLQFLLWYDEGEERNRGNFPPRFSGRQFPNYSSELNVNALELEDSALYLCASSYLDFVLFFGSGTQLSVL.

The rearrangement links TRBV29-1 to TRBJ1-5, with D perhaps TRBD1 (5 bases). Germline V CDR1 and CDR2: SQVTM, ANQGSEA. CDR3 length: 15 residues. Trimming removed 4 bases from V and 6 bases from J, with 19 bases in between. The CDR3, as DNA: TGCAGCGTTGCAGATGGGGGGGGTAGGTTTCAGCCCCAGCATTTT. Amino acid sequence: CSVADGGGRFQPQHF.

This clone came up a few times. The chain links TRBV5-4 to TRBJ2-6; no definite D call. The CDR3 is 14 amino acids. Trimming cost V 4 bases and J 0 bases, with 5 bases left between them. Looked up from germline, CDR1 is SGHNT and CDR2 is YYREEE (reference sequence). The CDR3 DNA is TGTGCCAGCAGCCCACTCTCTGGGGCCAACGTCCTGACTTTC. This translates into CASSPLSGANVLTF.

This rearrangement joins TRBV11-2 to TRBJ1-1, with D possibly matching TRBD1 (6 bases). Trimming left V 4 bases short and J 4 bases short, with 16 bases between. Per germline, CDR1 SGHAT and CDR2 FQNNGV. CDR3 size: 15 residues. The CDR3, as DNA: TGTGCCAGCAGCTACAACAGGGCCCTGAGCACTGAAGCTTTCTTT. Its translation: CASSYNRALSTEAFF.

This clone was seen once. CDR3 protein: CASSLDPRGIYEQYF. The DNA of the CDR3 is TGTGCCAGCAGTTTAGATCCCAGGGGTATCTACGAGCAGTACTTC. The chain is built from TRBV28 and TRBJ2-7; TRBD1 might be the D (6 bases). This CDR3 region has 15 residues. CDR1 MDHEN and CDR2 SYDVKM come from the germline V gene. Trimming removed 2 bases from V and 3 bases from J, with 14 bases in between.

The V call is TRBV7-2, the J call TRBJ2-2, with a weak D call TRBD1 (5 bases). Trimming pared 3 bases from V and 6 bases from J, leaving 5 bases between. The CDR3 extends over 12 amino acids. Germline assignment: CDR1 SGHTA and CDR2 FQGNSA. CDR3 coding DNA: TGTGCCAGCAGCTTCAGGGCCGGGGAGCTGTTTTTT. It encodes CASSFRAGELFF. The variable domain in full, completed from reference TRBV7-2 and TRBJ2-2, reads GAGVSQSPSNKVTEKGKDVELRCDPISGHTALYWYRQSLGQGLEFLIYFQGNSAPDKSGLPSDRFSAERTGGSVSTLTIQRTQQEDSAVYLCASSFRAGELFFGEGSRLTVL.

The V and J genes are TRBV29-1 and TRBJ2-3; TRBD2 matches at 7 bases. CDR1 and CDR2 from the germline V gene are SQVTM and ANQGSEA. J lost 8 bases, V lost 6 bases, and 11 bases had no gene match. CDR3 length equals 13 residues. CDR3 region: CSVEMRGLGTQYF. In DNA form, the CDR3 reads TGCAGCGTAGAAATGCGGGGGTTGGGTACGCAGTATTTT.

This chain uses TRBV27 with TRBJ1-6; D is unclear. CDR3 size: 14 residues. Germline CDR1 reads MNHEY; CDR2 reads SMNVEV (reference sequence). Deletions cut 5 bases from V and 8 bases from J, with 13 bases between. CDR3 residues: CASSNDTQDSPLHF. The CDR3 DNA is TGTGCCAGCAGTAACGACACCCAGGATTCACCCCTCCACTTT.

The J gene is TRBJ2-5, the V gene TRBV27; 8 bases map to TRBD2. The closer fit of TRBJ2-7 to the DNA end suggests the J call may be wrong. CDR1 and CDR2 (germline): MNHEY, SMNVEV (reference sequence). The CDR3 consists of 17 residues. The DNA of the CDR3 is TGTGCCAGCAGTTTTGGGGATCCCGCGACTAGCGTCTACGAGCAGTACTTC. Amino acids: CASSFGDPATSVYEQYF.

The chain couples TRBV13 to TRBJ2-2; 7 bases agree with TRBD2. With 5 bases clipped from V and 8 bases from J, the junction kept 14 bases outside the gene matches. Germline V CDR1 and CDR2: PRHDT, FYEKMQ (reference sequence). The CDR3 consists of 16 residues. The CDR3 DNA reads TGTGCCAGCAGCATCCCCGCCAGGGCGCGGGGGGGGGAGCTGTTTTTT. Protein sequence: CASSIPARARGGELFF.

V and J are TRBV5-8 and TRBJ1-2; D not resolved. The CDR3 totals 15 residues. V gave up 0 bases and J gave up 4 bases, with 13 bases separating them. Germline V gene sequence: CDR1 SGHTS, CDR2 YDEGEE. The CDR3 is CASSLAVTLAYGYTF. CDR3 DNA sequence: TGTGCCAGCAGCTTGGCCGTGACACTCGCCTATGGCTACACCTTC.

The V and J genes are TRBV6-6 and TRBJ2-5; D remains ambiguous. This CDR3 has 11 amino acids. The V end was cut by 5 bases, the J end by 5 bases, with 6 bases between. Per germline, CDR1 MNHNY and CDR2 SVGAGI (reference sequence). In DNA, the CDR3 is TGTGCCAGCAGTCGAGAGGAGACCCAGTACTTC. It translates to CASSREETQYF.